This T cell receptor beta chain was captured in a study of cytomegalovirus exposure and HLA in healthy donors (dated by TCRdb to between 2016 and 2019). In the study overall: According to an earlier analysis of several hundred of the donors, roughly 180 million T cells yielded roughly 100 million unique TCR beta sequences and 276 Gb of sequence data. Roughly 300 gigabases of sequencing data and roughly 90 million unique TCR sequences were included in an early release covering under 650 HLA-typed donors. Of the roughly 400 genotyped donors, less than 85% were placed in the genetic ancestry cluster associated with self-reported Caucasian donors. The study was designed to test whether signatures of past pathogen exposure could be identified by cataloging public T cell receptors. Using immunosequencing, the study profiled T cell repertoires from fewer than 850 subjects and related those repertoires to cytomegalovirus serostatus. A separate validation cohort of about 110 different subjects was used in addition to the roughly 700-subject first cohort. High-throughput TCR immunosequencing, statistical association of individual TCRs with disease status, and machine learning were combined to predict cytomegalovirus infection status. A later analysis re-analyzed previously published TCR beta repertoires from 660 or so donors and added high-resolution HLA genotyping to study TCR occurrence patterns. In the later analysis, no new phenotypic data were used to find candidate immune exposures; instead, reliance was placed on TCR beta sequences and their occurrence across donors. In an earlier analysis of 587 of the donors, high-throughput TCR beta sequencing was used to judge whether each TCR beta V gene segment behaved as functional or pseudogenic. Donor age, sex, ethnicity and CMV serostatus were compiled together with the repertoire data. A later genetic analysis took genome-wide SNP genotypes for about three fifths of the 666 donors and used that subset as a discovery cohort. Every repertoire in the discovery cohort had been generated on one and the same sequencing platform. HLA typing included class I and class II loci at four-digit resolution. The number of donors typed differed by locus, with about 629-640 for A, B, C, DRB1 and DQB1, more than 500 for DQA1, over 600 for DPA1, and some 470 for DPB1. A few DR-DQ haplotypes were handled as single units for association and clustering because linkage in the cohort was strong. Across about 370 genotyped donors of the cohort, an average of about 240,000 unique TCR beta nucleotide sequences per donor were sequenced, and 15% to 20% of those sequences were non-productive.

Libraries were made using the immunoSEQ multiplex PCR assay. For the multiplex PCR, a mixture combining 60 forward primers for TCR Vbeta segments and 13 reverse primers for TCR Jbeta segments was used. The CDR3 region of rearranged TCR beta genes was amplified from genomic DNA by a multiplex PCR assay. The amplified TCR beta libraries were sequenced on the Illumina HiSeq System as 87-base-pair reads. Turning to the authors' computational methods: Across the 700 or so repertoires, a later analysis counted about 81 million unique TCR beta chains, approximately 12 million of which were shared by at least two donors. Raw reads were error-corrected and collapsed into unique sequences with a nearest-neighbor algorithm that merged closely related sequences to remove PCR and sequencing errors. To assign V, D and J gene segments, CDR3 sequences were aligned to IMGT reference sequences. Each retained sequence needed at least a six-nucleotide match to both a V gene segment and a J gene segment. Rearrangements were classified as productive when the CDR3 lacked stop codons and remained in frame with V and J, and all other rearrangements were classified as non-productive. Following IMGT convention, CDR3 was defined as the stretch from the second conserved V-encoded cysteine to the conserved J-encoded phenylalanine. In an earlier analysis of more than 550 of the donors, sequences lacking an unambiguous match to a single V gene segment were excluded. An earlier analysis of several hundred of the donors called V segments functional above 56.7% productive rearrangements and segregating when the between-donor standard deviation exceeded 5%. To diagnose cytomegalovirus status from the catalog of TCR beta chain sequences, a statistical classification framework was built. A later analysis assigned V and J genes by comparing TCR nucleotide sequences with IMGT/GENE-DB human TR gene sequences. A later analysis assigned CDR3 sequences and most-parsimonious VDJ recombination scenarios with the TCRdist pipeline. In a later analysis, each TCR beta chain was defined by its CDR3 amino acid sequence together with its V-gene family, and reads without a unique V-gene family were excluded. In a later analysis, a few hundred highly shared, low-generation-probability nucleotide sequences were removed to address suspected cross-contamination and a sequencing artifact. In a later analysis, a clonal expansion index was calculated for each public chain from normalized within-repertoire ranks of inferred template counts. Generation probabilities in a later analysis came from a VDJ recombination model fitted to out-of-frame rearrangements, and those results were checked against IGoR. In a later analysis, hypergeometric tests were used to score TCR-TCR, TCR-HLA and TCR-CMV co-occurrence, with a repertoire-size bias correction applied to TCR pairs. In a later analysis, false discovery rates were estimated by permuting HLA or CMV assignments 20 times. In a later analysis, co-occurring TCRs were grouped using DBSCAN, and TCRdist sequence similarity was added for clustering within HLA-allele-positive subsets. For co-occurrence clustering, repertoires with fewer than 30,000 or more than 120,000 public chains were excluded, along with roughly five repertoires with anomalous nucleotide sharing. TCRdb provides this immuneACCESS table in a form limited to in-frame rearrangements. Some clones are lacking; in checked studies, under half of them reflect an unresolved V gene, and why the rest are absent is not known. V, J and clone size were drawn from that table, and D and trimming were deduced from the DNA. The sample contains 100,000 to 130,000 clones, less than 80% of them found a single time. The ten largest account for 7.8% of the sample.

The cohort consisted of some 730 healthy bone marrow donors. At the time of sampling, every cohort member was nominally healthy, though immune exposures that went unrecorded were likely present. The donor was CMV seronegative and was included in the group of a few hundred seronegative cohort members. Each donor provided a peripheral blood sample, and peripheral blood mononuclear cells were used for TCR beta sequencing. The Qiagen DNeasy Blood Extraction Kit was used to extract genomic DNA from the blood cell samples. V is cut back by 1 base and J by 5 bases, with 10 bases in the junction unmatched. The CDR3 has 17 amino acids, counting the end cysteine and phenylalanine. The sequence is cut down to CDR3 DNA, 51 bases in frame from base 1. The germline V gene specifies SGHRS as CDR1 and YFSETQ as CDR2. Turning to this clone: No cognate antigen has been identified for it. No base qualities exist here, and no much larger clone lies one base off it.

Beyond this particular receptor, the publication reports: The 87-base-pair reads could not distinguish some IMGT-functional V segments, including TRBV6-2 and TRBV6-3, so those segments were excluded. According to a later analysis, TCR association rates differed among HLA loci, with DRB1 alleles showing the most associated TCRs and HLA-C alleles showing the fewest. In a later analysis, HLA-associated TCR beta chains were found to be more clonally expanded and to have lower generation probabilities than equally common non-associated chains. Presence/absence analyses assumed roughly uniform sequencing depth across donors, an assumption that may not hold. V-gene and J-gene trimming of TCR beta chains was associated with a missense DCLRE1C variant in a later genetic analysis, and the association was replicated in an independent cohort. Because some donors lacked HLA typing at each locus, the association tests relied only on the typed subset. A further reported finding was that TCR beta sequences accurately predicted the HLA-A and HLA-B alleles for most subjects in the first cohort. Immune exposure information for the cohort was limited to CMV serostatus. In both the original and validation cohorts, the classifier was reported to diagnose cytomegalovirus status with high specificity and sensitivity. According to a later analysis, most CMV-associated TCR beta chains appeared to be HLA-restricted, and the HLA associations seemed to be driven largely by CMV exposure. A group of highly shared sequence variants was considered likely to be a technical artifact of the sequencing pipeline. In vitro tests confirmed that a few of the cytomegalovirus-associated TCR beta chains recognize cytomegalovirus antigens. The cohort was sequenced for TCR beta chains only, and without alpha or paired-chain data the features that could be detected were limited. While some public TCRs were present in many individuals, most TCR sequences turned up only very rarely across donors. The authors suggested that the approach could potentially be generalized to other disease states and immunological phenotypes. In a later analysis, several top co-occurrence clusters were reported to appear linked to parvovirus B19, influenza, CMV and Epstein-Barr virus. In a later analysis, 16,951 TCR beta sequences were associated with specific HLA alleles at a false discovery rate of 0.05. Assigning TCR associations to individual alleles was difficult when HLA alleles, especially DR and DQ, strongly co-occurred. Correlated functional status among segregating V segments might be attributable to linkage disequilibrium, but an unknown experimental factor could not be ruled out. Because counts were too low, seventeen rarely observed V segments, including chromosome 9 orphons, were excluded from the earlier analysis of some 540 of the donors. Broadly in line with IMGT annotations, most TCR beta V segments showed up in productive rearrangements about 87% or about 30% of the time in an earlier analysis of 450 to 600 of the donors. A total of 164 TCR beta chains were listed by the study as associated with cytomegalovirus. Compared with the approximately 700-donor mean, donors in an Asian-associated ancestry cluster had fewer N-insertions in productive TCRs, according to a later genetic analysis.

This receptor chain uses TRBV5-1 and TRBJ2-3, with 10 bases in between that match TRBD2. This clonotype was sampled from a man aged 25 to 40 in good health and CMV-seronegative. The sequenced material came from PBMCs. The CDR3 protein is CASSLWSSGSTGDTQYF. The nucleotides are TGCGCCAGCAGCTTGTGGTCTAGCGGGAGTACTGGAGATACGCAGTATTTT. When the CDR3 is completed using the reference TRBV5-1 and TRBJ2-3 genes on either side, the full variable domain is KAGVTQTPRYLIKTRGQQVTLSCSPISGHRSVSWYQQTPGQGLQFLFEYFSETQRNKGNFPGRFSGRQFSNSRSEMNVSTLELGDSALYLCASSLWSSGSTGDTQYFGPGTRLTVL.